A selection of T cell receptor beta chains follows, all from one sample in a study of blood T cell repertoires in COVID-19. Sequencing was performed with immunoSEQ multiplex PCR; in TCRdb, only in-frame clones are kept and a portion is missing. Of nearly 95,000 clones listed, roughly 80% are singletons. Input material: peripheral blood. Source of these receptors: a human donor in a cohort sampled during active COVID-19. The CDR3 runs from the conserved cysteine through the conserved F or W. The D gene is left open where the match is weak. The size field is filled for only some rows; it gives once, few, many or a size class.

abundance,v_gene,d_gene,j_gene,CDR3aa,CDR3nt
once,TRBV28,-,TRBJ1-5,CASSGGGFFNQPQHF,TGTGCCAGCAGTGGCGGCGGGTTTTTCAATCAGCCCCAGCATTTT
-,TRBV23-1,-,TRBJ1-2,CASGTGNCGYTF,TGCGCCAGCGGTACAGGGAACTGTGGCTACACCTTC
-,TRBV2,TRBD1,TRBJ1-1,CASQALGQGLNTEAFF,TGTGCCAGCCAAGCCTTGGGACAGGGACTGAACACTGAAGCTTTCTTT
-,TRBV5-6,-,TRBJ2-1,CASSFYSAYNEQFF,TGTGCCAGCAGCTTCTATTCGGCCTACAATGAGCAGTTCTTC
-,TRBV2,-,TRBJ2-5,CASRTIPGETQYF,TGTGCCAGCAGGACAATTCCGGGGGAGACCCAGTACTTC
-,TRBV5-1,TRBD1,TRBJ1-2,CASSLVATGNGYTF,TGCGCCAGCAGCTTGGTCGCGACAGGGAATGGCTACACCTTC
-,TRBV28,TRBD2,TRBJ2-1,CASRETSGTRNEQFF,TGTGCCAGCAGGGAGACTAGCGGGACGCGCAATGAGCAGTTCTTC
-,TRBV5-1,TRBD2,TRBJ2-3,CASSLRGLAATDTQYF,TGCGCCAGCAGCTTGAGGGGACTAGCGGCCACAGATACGCAGTATTTT
-,TRBV18,-,TRBJ1-5,CASSLEGRFNQPQHF,TGTGCCAGCTCACTCGAAGGCAGGTTCAATCAGCCCCAGCATTTT
-,TRBV4-2,-,TRBJ1-4,CASSYNRFADEKLFF,TGTGCCAGCAGTTACAACAGGTTTGCGGATGAAAAACTGTTTTTT
-,TRBV19,-,TRBJ2-7,CASKKQGGDYEQYF,TGTGCCAGTAAAAAACAGGGTGGGGACTACGAGCAGTACTTC